These 15 T cell receptor beta chains share one sample of origin, sequenced in a study of beta chain features in type 1 diabetes. The investigators reverse transcribed all of the isolated RNA, so they sequenced expressed TCRB transcripts. Only in-frame clones appear in the TCRdb table, and some are missing; sequencing was by immunoSEQ multiplex PCR. The data hold approximately 470,000 clones, with approximately 30% observed a single time. The material sequenced was naive CD4+ T cells from blood. The source of these receptors is a man between 18 and 29 years old in good health.

The chain joins TRBV7-2 to TRBJ2-5; D is ambiguous. Germline V gives CDR1 SGHTA, CDR2 FQGNSA. V lost 5 bases to trimming and J lost 5 bases, with 12 bases between them. The CDR3 contains 13 residues. The CDR3 here is CASSPLGTETQYF. The CDR3 DNA sequence: TGTGCCAGCAGCCCCCTGGGCACGGAGACCCAGTACTTC.

This clone was observed a few times. The chain employs TRBV30 and TRBJ2-5; the D is unclear. The CDR3 is made up of 14 amino acids. The V gene's germline CDR1 is GTSNPN and CDR2 SVGIG (reference sequence). The V end was cut by 2 bases, the J end by 3 bases, with 13 bases between. The CDR3 sequence: CAWSPLVPKETQYF. DNA for the CDR3: TGTGCCTGGAGTCCCCTAGTTCCAAAAGAGACCCAGTACTTC.

This clone was detected only a few times. The rearrangement joins TRBV7-2 to TRBJ2-1; TRBD2 might be the D (6 bases). Germline V gives CDR1 SGHTA, CDR2 FQGNSA. Trimming cost V 5 bases and J 1 base, with 9 bases left between them. The CDR3 covers 14 residues. As DNA, the CDR3 is TGTGCCAGCAGCCCCCGGGAGTCCTACAATGAGCAGTTCTTC. Translation: CASSPRESYNEQFF. Variable domain in full (rest from reference TRBV7-2 and TRBJ2-1): GAGVSQSPSNKVTEKGKDVELRCDPISGHTALYWYRQSLGQGLEFLIYFQGNSAPDKSGLPSDRFSAERTGGSVSTLTIQRTQQEDSAVYLCASSPRESYNEQFFGPGTRLTVL.

This clone showed up just once. The chain joins TRBV4-3 to TRBJ1-4, with TRBD1 matching over 8 bases. Germline CDR1 and CDR2: LGHNA and YSLEER. V lost 1 base to trimming and J lost 6 bases; unmatched junction nucleotides: 4. CDR3 length: 15 amino acids. CDR3 in amino acids: CASSQVSTGDEKLFF. The CDR3 DNA reads as TGCGCCAGCAGCCAAGTGTCGACAGGGGATGAAAAACTGTTTTTT.

The gene calls are TRBV7-2 and TRBJ2-5; a weak D match, TRBD1 (6 bases). CDR1 is SGHTA and CDR2 is FQGNSA in the germline V gene. V gave up 0 bases and J gave up 2 bases, with 10 bases separating them. This CDR3 contains 15 residues. The CDR3 region has the DNA TGTGCCAGCAGCTTAGCCGGGACACCGCAAGAGACCCAGTACTTC. Translated, it gives CASSLAGTPQETQYF.

The CDR3 loop reads CASSSPGQSNYGYTF. DNA for the CDR3: TGTGCCAGCAGCTCCCCGGGACAGAGTAACTATGGCTACACCTTC. The chain joins TRBV7-2 to TRBJ1-2; TRBD1 aligns across 7 bases. CDR3 size: 15 residues. From germline, CDR1 is SGHTA and CDR2 FQGNSA. The J segment lost 1 base and the V segment lost 4 bases, leaving 6 bases of the junction unmatched.

This clone has more than one count but fewer than ten. The J gene is TRBJ1-4, the V gene TRBV27; D is unresolved. The germline CDR1 and CDR2 sequences are MNHEY and SMNVEV (reference sequence). Trimming shortened V by 1 base and J by 7 bases, and 13 bases separated the two germline ends. This CDR3 has 15 residues. Here the CDR3 DNA reads TGTGCCAGCAGTTTATTGGCGGTTCACGGTGAAAAACTGTTTTTT. The encoded protein is CASSLLAVHGEKLFF.

V gene TRBV30 combines with J gene TRBJ2-7; the match to TRBD1 covers 10 bases. CDR1 is GTSNPN, CDR2 SVGIG, per germline (reference sequence). After removal of 2 bases from V and 6 bases from J, the junction contained 7 bases not matched to a gene. The CDR3 sequence is 14 residues long. CDR3 sequence reads: CAWSRTGGSVEQYF. DNA for the CDR3: TGTGCCTGGAGTAGGACAGGGGGGTCCGTCGAGCAGTACTTC.

This clone was found a few times. The rearrangement uses TRBV5-1 and TRBJ2-5; TRBD2 matches at 9 bases. Germline loops: CDR1 SGHRS, CDR2 YFSETQ. CDR3 length: 13 residues. J lost 4 bases, V lost 5 bases, and 3 bases had no gene match. The DNA of the CDR3 is TGCGCCAGCAGGCCTAGCGGGATAGAGACCCAGTACTTC. The encoded protein is CASRPSGIETQYF.

V is TRBV6-5 and J is TRBJ2-5, with no clear D. The germline V gene has CDR1 MNHEY and CDR2 SVGAGI. The V end was cut by 6 bases, the J end by 4 bases, with 18 bases between. This CDR3 contains 15 residues. CDR3: CASSRTPLPRETQYF. CDR3 in DNA: TGTGCCAGCAGCCGAACCCCTCTACCTCGAGAGACCCAGTACTTC.

This clone appeared a few times. V and J are TRBV28 and TRBJ2-7; D tentatively reads TRBD1 or TRBD2 (5 bases each). Deletions cut 3 bases from V and 6 bases from J, with 18 bases between. The CDR3 sequence is 15 residues long. The germline CDR1 and CDR2 sequences are MDHEN and SYDVKM. CDR3 sequence: CASSFTGRVVREQYF. The CDR3 DNA follows: TGTGCCAGCAGTTTCACGGGGCGAGTTGTACGCGAGCAGTACTTC.

The V gene is TRBV7-2, the J gene TRBJ2-3; TRBD2 matches 7 bases. Trimming removed 4 bases from V and 4 bases from J; junction bases left unmatched: 8. CDR3 size: 15 residues. Germline CDR1 reads SGHTA; CDR2 reads FQGNSA. As DNA, the CDR3 is TGTGCCAGCAGCTCAGTAGCGGGTCTCGCAGATACGCAGTATTTT. Protein sequence: CASSSVAGLADTQYF.

This clone was seen only a few times. The chain recombines TRBV10-3 with TRBJ2-1; D gene unclear. The CDR3 extends over 12 amino acids. The V gene lost 4 bases and the J gene lost 4 bases, with 5 bases spanning the gap. Germline-derived CDR1 and CDR2 are ENHRY and SYGVKD. CDR3 loop: CAISGNYNEQFF. In nucleotides, the CDR3 is TGTGCCATCAGTGGGAATTACAATGAGCAGTTCTTC.

J is TRBJ1-2 and V is TRBV5-1, with unresolved D. The CDR3 covers 13 residues. Per the germline V gene, CDR1 is SGHRS and CDR2 is YFSETQ. V was clipped by 2 bases and J by 2 bases, with 7 bases between them. The CDR3, as DNA: TGCGCCAGCAGCTTTACCAGAAACTATGGCTACACCTTC. It yields the protein CASSFTRNYGYTF.

The rearrangement uses TRBV27 and TRBJ2-7; possibly TRBD2 for D (7 bases). The V end was cut by 3 bases, the J end by 6 bases, with 24 bases between. Looked up from germline, CDR1 is MNHEY and CDR2 is SMNVEV (reference sequence). The CDR3 has 17 amino acids. The CDR3 reads CASSFQGRRAGVSEQYF. The DNA for the CDR3 is TGTGCCAGCAGTTTTCAGGGGAGGAGGGCGGGAGTGTCCGAGCAGTACTTC.